The clone carrying this T cell receptor beta chain was seen at least ten times. Its antigen remains unknown. Using immunoSEQ multiplex PCR, the repertoire was profiled, and TCRdb retains in-frame clones only, with some absent. The data contain approximately 97,000 clones, around 82% of them singletons. These data belong to a study of Ad26.COV2.S vaccination and SARS-CoV-2 variants. Trimming left V 0 bases short and J 4 bases short, with 15 bases between. The CDR3 spans 17 residues. Germline-derived CDR1 and CDR2 are MGHRA and YSYEKL. Notes on the study in general: The authors reported substantial breadth in spike-specific CD8+ and CD4+ T cell responses after vaccination.

This sequence joins TRBV4-1 and TRBJ2-2; D remains ambiguous. This specimen was peripheral blood, taken after recovery from COVID-19. The sequence came from a human donor who had recovered from COVID-19. The CDR3 sequence is CASSQDFRAEGTGELFF. The DNA of the CDR3 is TGCGCCAGCAGCCAAGATTTTCGCGCGGAAGGCACCGGGGAGCTGTTTTTT.